These T cell receptor beta chains were read from a single sample in a study of T cell repertoires in cytomegalovirus infection. TCRdb called the reads again in MiXCR, with one record for every CDR3 protein. Of 740,000 or so distinct CDR3 sequences listed, roughly 36% are singletons. Sequenced: PBMCs. These receptor sequences come from a human donor in good health (CMV status not recorded). Some clones in this sample may be carry-over from other donors' samples. CDR3s include the opening cysteine and the closing phenylalanine or tryptophan. D genes are given only for firm matches. Size values are once, few and many counts, or a class for expanded clones, and some rows have none.

d_call,j_call,clone_size,v_call,cdr3_aa,cdr3_nt
TRBD2,TRBJ2-2,.,TRBV3-1,CASSQPRGGNTGELFF,TGTGCCAGCAGCCAACCGCGGGGGGGGAACACCGGGGAGCTGTTTTTT
.,TRBJ2-5,.,TRBV12-3/TRBV12-4,CDSSWTPGSRGETQYF,TGTGACAGCAGTTGGACCCCAGGATCCCGGGGGGAGACCCAGTACTTC
.,TRBJ2-5,.,TRBV20-1,CSASRSGMMEETQYF,TGCAGTGCTAGTCGGTCAGGGATGATGGAAGAGACCCAGTACTTC
.,TRBJ2-5,.,TRBV2,CASSGRGGSPSQETQYF,TGTGCCAGCAGTGGCAGGGGCGGGAGCCCCTCTCAAGAGACCCAGTACTTC
.,TRBJ2-2,few,TRBV5-4,CASSSHIENTGELFF,TGTGCCAGCAGCTCACATATTGAGAACACCGGGGAGCTGTTTTTT
.,TRBJ2-1,.,TRBV5-1,CASSAGRTAYNEQFF,TGCGCCAGCAGCGCAGGGAGGACGGCCTACAATGAGCAGTTCTTC
.,TRBJ2-4,few,TRBV5-5,CASSRSQGEAKNIQYF,TGTGCCAGCAGCCGCTCGCAGGGCGAGGCCAAAAACATTCAGTACTTC
TRBD1,TRBJ1-5,.,TRBV2,CASSGGQESQPQHF,TGTGCCAGCAGTGGGGGACAGGAAAGTCAGCCCCAGCATTTT
.,TRBJ2-1,few,TRBV12-3/TRBV12-4,CASSGPSDEQFF,TGTGCCAGCAGTGGCCCTAGCGATGAGCAGTTCTTC
.,TRBJ2-7,.,TRBV5-6,CASSLEGGWTYEQYF,TGTGCCAGCAGCTTGGAGGGGGGTTGGACCTACGAGCAGTACTTC
.,TRBJ1-6,few,TRBV28,CASSPREGSPLHF,TGTGCCAGCAGCCCCAGGGAGGGCTCACCCCTCCACTTT
.,TRBJ2-7,.,TRBV7-9,CASSLQGNFPYEQYF,TGTGCCAGCAGCTTACAGGGGAACTTCCCCTACGAGCAGTACTTC
.,TRBJ1-2,.,TRBV24-1,CATSDRDTYGYTF,TGTGCCACCAGTGATCGAGACACCTATGGCTACACCTTC
TRBD1,TRBJ2-6,.,TRBV20-1,CSATFGRDSTNSGANVLTF,TGCAGTGCTACGTTTGGAAGGGACAGTACTAACTCTGGGGCCAACGTCCTGACTTTC
TRBD1,TRBJ2-7,.,TRBV12-3/TRBV12-4,CATARTGVYEQYF,TGTGCCACAGCTAGAACAGGGGTCTACGAGCAGTACTTC
.,TRBJ2-6,.,TRBV5-1,CASSLARGGANVLTF,TGCGCCAGCAGCTTGGCCCGAGGGGGGGCCAACGTCCTGACTTTC
.,TRBJ2-6,.,TRBV6-6,CASSSLVLGPGANVLTF,TGTGCCAGCAGTTCCCTCGTTCTGGGACCCGGGGCCAACGTCCTGACTTTC
TRBD2,TRBJ2-3,many,TRBV27,CASSSSFVAGGIDTQYF,TGTGCCAGCAGTTCCTCTTTCGTAGCGGGGGGGATAGATACGCAGTATTTT
.,TRBJ2-1,.,TRBV24-1,CATSDPYNEQFF,TGTGCCACCAGTGATCCCTACAATGAGCAGTTCTTC
.,TRBJ1-2,once,TRBV2,CASNRGFSEQWVGYTF,TGTGCCAGCAATAGGGGTTTTTCGGAGCAGTGGGTAGGCTACACCTTC
.,TRBJ1-3,.,TRBV12-3/TRBV12-4,CASAWGPASGNTIYF,TGTGCCAGCGCATGGGGGCCGGCCTCTGGAAACACCATATATTTT
TRBD2,TRBJ2-3,.,TRBV7-9,CASSLAVGTSINTQYF,TGTGCCAGCAGCTTAGCTGTCGGGACTAGCATAAATACGCAGTATTTT
.,TRBJ1-1,few,TRBV14,CASSQVDSPLVNTEAFF,TGTGCCAGCAGCCAGGTGGACAGCCCTCTGGTGAACACTGAAGCTTTCTTT
.,TRBJ1-5,.,TRBV6-1,CASSEWPGANQPQHF,TGTGCCAGCAGTGAATGGCCAGGGGCCAATCAGCCCCAGCATTTT
.,TRBJ2-6,few,TRBV6-4,CASGITSSGANVLTF,TGTGCCAGCGGAATTACTAGCTCTGGGGCCAACGTCCTGACTTTC
TRBD1,TRBJ1-5,.,TRBV4-1,CASRDTGTGQRPQHF,TGCGCCAGCAGGGACACGGGGACAGGGCAGAGGCCCCAGCATTTT
.,TRBJ1-1,.,TRBV6-5,CASSYVRGRNTEAFF,TGTGCCAGCAGTTATGTGCGGGGACGGAACACTGAAGCTTTCTTT
TRBD2,TRBJ2-3,.,TRBV20-1,CSARDTRTSGGQSLTDTQYF,TGCAGTGCTAGAGATACCCGTACTAGCGGGGGGCAGTCACTCACAGATACGCAGTATTTT
TRBD1,TRBJ2-7,once,TRBV5-1,CASSFGTGGVYEQYF,TGCGCCAGCAGCTTCGGGACAGGGGGCGTTTACGAGCAGTACTTC
.,TRBJ1-5,few,TRBV7-2,CASSAGRGVQPQHF,TGTGCCAGCTCTGCGGGTCGGGGCGTTCAGCCCCAGCATTTT
.,TRBJ2-1,.,TRBV9,CASSGGTGIGNEQFF,TGTGCCAGCAGCGGGGGCACTGGGATCGGCAATGAGCAGTTCTTC
.,TRBJ1-1,.,TRBV12-3/TRBV12-4,CASSPPGGGFSEAFF,TGTGCCAGCAGTCCCCCTGGAGGTGGATTCTCTGAAGCTTTCTTT
.,TRBJ1-2,few,TRBV30,CAWSDEGQGPYGYTF,TGTGCCTGGAGTGATGAGGGGCAGGGTCCCTATGGCTACACCTTC
TRBD2,TRBJ2-5,.,TRBV14,CASSRLSGLAGTQYF,TGTGCCAGCAGCCGACTTTCCGGACTAGCGGGGACCCAGTACTTC
.,TRBJ2-7,.,TRBV5-4,CASSPHGASYEQYF,TGTGCCAGCAGCCCCCACGGGGCCTCCTACGAGCAGTACTTC
.,TRBJ2-1,many,TRBV7-2,CASSTGVSYNEQFF,TGTGCCAGCAGCACGGGGGTATCGTACAATGAGCAGTTCTTC
.,TRBJ2-5,.,TRBV7-3,CASSEGLGGTQYF,TGTGCCAGCTCGGAGGGGCTCGGGGGGACCCAGTACTTC
TRBD2,TRBJ2-3,.,TRBV7-2,CTSSFTSADKQYF,TGTACCAGCAGCTTCACTAGCGCAGATAAGCAGTATTTT
.,TRBJ1-5,.,TRBV12-3/TRBV12-4,CASNGYSNQPQHF,TGTGCCAGCAACGGCTATAGCAATCAGCCCCAGCATTTT
.,TRBJ1-5,few,TRBV6-2/TRBV6-3,CASSSQSGTEFFSNQPQHF,TGTGCCAGCAGTTCGCAATCCGGGACGGAGTTTTTTAGCAATCAGCCCCAGCATTTT